This TCR beta chain was found in a study of a mutant IDH1 vaccine in newly diagnosed glioma. On the study more broadly: Vaccination followed radiotherapy alone by 4-6 weeks, or accompanied temozolomide cycles. Scheduled at week 35, visit V12 preceded visit V13, held at week 47. General observations from the study: Vaccine-induced immune responses were detected in around 93% of patients.

Method: immunoSEQ multiplex PCR; TCRdb's copy keeps in-frame clones and lacks some. The sample lists 29,000 or so clones, more than 65% occurring once. Note on this clone: Antigen: not known.

Germline V lookup: CDR1 MNHEY, CDR2 SVGAGI. CDR3 length: 13 residues. With V trimmed by 8 bases and J by 8 bases, 11 bases remained unmatched. Noted time point: week 35, safety follow-up. The content of each vaccine dose was 300 ug of mutant IDH1 20-mer peptide, and topical imiquimod accompanied it. Donors harbored newly found WHO grade 3 or 4 IDH1-mutant, ATRX-lost astrocytomas. The source material was PBMCs, sampled from a glioma patient whose treatment included an IDH1 peptide vaccine. The sequence derives from a man between 45 and 60 years old with glioma. The gene calls are TRBV6-5 and TRBJ1-2; 7 bases line up with TRBD1. This CDR3 is CASSQKGGVGYTF. The CDR3 DNA reads as TGTGCCAGCTCCCAAAAAGGGGGCGTCGGCTACACCTTC.